Detailed here is one T cell receptor (beta chain). This entry is derived from a study of shared clonotypes between healthy human individuals. Assay used: immunoSEQ multiplex PCR; TCRdb lists only in-frame clones, some missing. The sample lists a few million clones; just over 90% were seen once. The junction had 7 bases not matched to a gene; V was cut back by 0 bases and J by 5 bases. The CDR3 runs to 15 residues. In germline, CDR1 is SGDLS, CDR2 YYNGEE. The sequenced material came from naive CD4+ T cells sorted from blood. Indicated subset: CD45RA+ positively selected. The chain is built from TRBV9 and TRBJ2-5; TRBD1 agrees at 7 bases. The receptor's source is a man aged 18 to 35 in good health. The CDR3 sequence: CASSVVARGKETQYF. The CDR3 coding sequence is TGTGCCAGCAGCGTAGTGGCCAGGGGGAAGGAGACCCAGTACTTC.